This record covers a single TCR beta chain. Method: immunoSEQ multiplex PCR; TCRdb's copy keeps in-frame clones and lacks some. The sample lists roughly 100,000 clones, 80% to 90% occurring once. These data belong to a study of blood T cell repertoires in COVID-19. Study details: In each case, the material was cDNA or gDNA derived from T cells, B-cell-depleted T cells, or PBMCs.

The CDR3 spans 16 residues. Germline trimming cut 2 bases from V and 9 bases from J; bases unmatched to any gene: 6. Germline V lookup: CDR1 MNHNY, CDR2 SVGAGI (reference sequence). This TCR derives from a woman aged 70-85 years with acute or convalescent COVID-19. Sequenced sample: peripheral blood. The V call is TRBV6-6, the J call TRBJ2-1, with 14 nucleotides matching TRBD2. CDR3 in DNA: TGTGCCAGCAGTTACACGACTAGCGGGGGGGCGGGTGAGCAGTTCTTC. Translated: CASSYTTSGGAGEQFF.